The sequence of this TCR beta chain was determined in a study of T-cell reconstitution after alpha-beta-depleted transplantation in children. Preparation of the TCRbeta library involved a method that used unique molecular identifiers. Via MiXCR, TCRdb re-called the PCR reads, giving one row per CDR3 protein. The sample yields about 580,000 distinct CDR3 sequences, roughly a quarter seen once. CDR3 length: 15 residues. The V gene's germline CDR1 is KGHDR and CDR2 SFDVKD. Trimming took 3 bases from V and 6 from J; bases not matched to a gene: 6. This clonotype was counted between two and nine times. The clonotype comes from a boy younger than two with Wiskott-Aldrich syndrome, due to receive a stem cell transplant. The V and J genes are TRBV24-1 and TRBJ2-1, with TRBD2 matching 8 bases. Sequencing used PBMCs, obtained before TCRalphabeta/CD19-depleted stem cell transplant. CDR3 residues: CATSDPGLAVNEQFF. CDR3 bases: TGTGCCACCAGTGATCCAGGACTAGCAGTCAATGAGCAGTTCTTC.